This TCR beta chain was sequenced in a study of cytotoxic CD8 clonotypes in ibrutinib-treated CLL. Repertoires were generated with immunoSEQ multiplex PCR, while TCRdb's copy carries only in-frame clones and drops some. The table has about 200,000 clones, 70% to 75% seen once; the top ten hold around 5.9%. This TCR was sampled from a human donor with chronic lymphocytic leukemia. This sample comprised PBMCs, obtained after 12 months of ibrutinib treatment.

The CDR3 sequence is CASSYSKKQPQHF. In nucleotides, the CDR3 is TGTGCCAGCAGTTATTCCAAGAAGCAGCCCCAGCATTTT. The genes are TRBV6-5 and TRBJ1-5; D call uncertain. The CDR3 extends over 13 amino acids. Germline assignment: CDR1 MNHEY and CDR2 SVGAGI. The V gene lost 3 bases and the J gene lost 7 bases, with 10 bases spanning the gap.